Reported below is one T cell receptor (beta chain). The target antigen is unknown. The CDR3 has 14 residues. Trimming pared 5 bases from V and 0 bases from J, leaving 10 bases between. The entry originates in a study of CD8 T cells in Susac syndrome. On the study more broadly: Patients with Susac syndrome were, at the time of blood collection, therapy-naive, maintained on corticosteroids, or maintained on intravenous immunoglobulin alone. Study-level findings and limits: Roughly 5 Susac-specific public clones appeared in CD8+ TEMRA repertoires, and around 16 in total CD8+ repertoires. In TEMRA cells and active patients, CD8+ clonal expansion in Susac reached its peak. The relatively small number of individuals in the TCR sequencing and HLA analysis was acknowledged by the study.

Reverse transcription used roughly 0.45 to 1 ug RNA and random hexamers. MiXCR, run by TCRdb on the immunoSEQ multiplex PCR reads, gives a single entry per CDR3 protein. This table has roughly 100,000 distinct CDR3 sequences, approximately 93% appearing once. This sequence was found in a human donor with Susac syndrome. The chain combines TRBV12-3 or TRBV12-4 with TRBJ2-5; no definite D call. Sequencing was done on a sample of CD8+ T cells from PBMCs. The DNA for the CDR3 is TGTGCCAGCAGTCCCTTTGGGTACCAAGAGACCCAGTACTTC. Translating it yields CASSPFGYQETQYF.